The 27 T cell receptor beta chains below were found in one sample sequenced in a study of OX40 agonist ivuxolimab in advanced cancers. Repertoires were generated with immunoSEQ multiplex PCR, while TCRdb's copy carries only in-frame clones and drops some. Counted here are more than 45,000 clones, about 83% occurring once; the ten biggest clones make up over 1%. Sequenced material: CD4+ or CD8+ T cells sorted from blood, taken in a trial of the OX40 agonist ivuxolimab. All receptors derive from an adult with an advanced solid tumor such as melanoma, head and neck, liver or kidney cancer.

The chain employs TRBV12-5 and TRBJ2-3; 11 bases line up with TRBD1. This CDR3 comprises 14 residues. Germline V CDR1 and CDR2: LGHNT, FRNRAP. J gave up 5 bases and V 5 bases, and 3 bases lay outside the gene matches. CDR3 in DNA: TGTGCTAGTGGTGGACAGGGGGCAGTAGATACGCAGTATTTT. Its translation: CASGGQGAVDTQYF.

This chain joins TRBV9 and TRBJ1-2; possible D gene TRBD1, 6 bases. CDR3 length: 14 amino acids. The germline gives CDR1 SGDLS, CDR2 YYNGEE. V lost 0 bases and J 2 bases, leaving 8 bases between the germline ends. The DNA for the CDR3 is TGTGCCAGCAGCGTAGTAGGGACAAACTATGGCTACACCTTC. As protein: CASSVVGTNYGYTF.

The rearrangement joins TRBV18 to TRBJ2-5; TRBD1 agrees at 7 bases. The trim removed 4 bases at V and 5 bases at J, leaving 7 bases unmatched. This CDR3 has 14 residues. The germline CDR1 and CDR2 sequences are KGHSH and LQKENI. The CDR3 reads CASSLTQGRETQYF. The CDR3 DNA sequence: TGTGCCAGCTCACTCACACAGGGGCGGGAGACCCAGTACTTC.

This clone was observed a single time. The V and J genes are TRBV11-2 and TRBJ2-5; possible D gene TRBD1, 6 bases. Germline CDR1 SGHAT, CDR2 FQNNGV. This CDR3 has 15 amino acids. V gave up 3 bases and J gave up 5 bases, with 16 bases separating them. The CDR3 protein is CASSFTGTGGETQYF. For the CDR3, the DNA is TGTGCCAGCAGCTTTACAGGGACCGGCGGGGAGACCCAGTACTTC.

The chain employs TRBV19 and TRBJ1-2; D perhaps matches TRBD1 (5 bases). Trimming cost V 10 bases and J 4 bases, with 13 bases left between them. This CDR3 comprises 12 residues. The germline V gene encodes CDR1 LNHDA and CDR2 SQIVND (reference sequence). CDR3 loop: CATSGVSYGYTF. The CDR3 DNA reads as TGTGCCACCTCGGGGGTTTCCTATGGCTACACCTTC.

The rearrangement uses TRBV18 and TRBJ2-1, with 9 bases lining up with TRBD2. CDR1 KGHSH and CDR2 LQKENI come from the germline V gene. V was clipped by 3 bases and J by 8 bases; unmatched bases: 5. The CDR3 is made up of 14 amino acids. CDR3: CASSPASGAHEQFF. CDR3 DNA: TGTGCCAGCTCACCGGCTAGCGGGGCCCATGAGCAGTTCTTC.

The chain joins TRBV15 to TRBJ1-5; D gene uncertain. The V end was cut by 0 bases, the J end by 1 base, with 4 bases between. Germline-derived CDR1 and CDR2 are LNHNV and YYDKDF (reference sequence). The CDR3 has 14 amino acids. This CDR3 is CATSRERSNQPQHF. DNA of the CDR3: TGTGCCACCAGCAGAGAACGGAGCAATCAGCCCCAGCATTTT.

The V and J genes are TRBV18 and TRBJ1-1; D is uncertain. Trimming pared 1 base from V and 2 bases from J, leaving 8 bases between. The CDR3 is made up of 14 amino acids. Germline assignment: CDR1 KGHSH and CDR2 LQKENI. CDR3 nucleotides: TGTGCCAGCTCACCACGGGCGGGCAACACTGAAGCTTTCTTT. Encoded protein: CASSPRAGNTEAFF.

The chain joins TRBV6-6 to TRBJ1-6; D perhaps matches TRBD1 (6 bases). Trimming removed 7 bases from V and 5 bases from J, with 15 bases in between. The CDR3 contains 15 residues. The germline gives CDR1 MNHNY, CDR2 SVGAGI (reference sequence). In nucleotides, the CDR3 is TGTGCCAGCACCCTCCCGGGGGGCGATAATTCACCCCTCCACTTT. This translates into CASTLPGGDNSPLHF.

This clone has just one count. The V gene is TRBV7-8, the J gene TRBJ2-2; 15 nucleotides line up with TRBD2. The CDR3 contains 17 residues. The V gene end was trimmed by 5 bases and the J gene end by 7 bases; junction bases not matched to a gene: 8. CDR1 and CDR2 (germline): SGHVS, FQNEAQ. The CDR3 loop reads CASSRTSGGALFGELFF. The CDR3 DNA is TGTGCCAGCAGCCGGACTAGCGGGGGGGCCTTGTTCGGGGAGCTGTTTTTT.

This CDR3 is CASSVEYNEKLFF. Written as DNA, the CDR3 is TGTGCCAGCAGTGTAGAGTATAATGAAAAACTGTTTTTT. The chain couples TRBV2 to TRBJ1-4; D is undetermined. Trimming removed 4 bases at V and 4 bases at J, with 7 bases between. The germline V gene has CDR1 SNHLY and CDR2 FYNNEI. CDR3 length equals 13 residues.

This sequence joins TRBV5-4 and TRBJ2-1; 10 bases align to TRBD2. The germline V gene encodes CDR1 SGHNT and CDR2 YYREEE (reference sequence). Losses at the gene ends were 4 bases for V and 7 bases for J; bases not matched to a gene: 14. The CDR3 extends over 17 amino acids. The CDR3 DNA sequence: TGTGCCAGCAGCCGTCGAGGTGGCACTAGCGGGACGAATGAGCAGTTCTTC. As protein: CASSRRGGTSGTNEQFF.

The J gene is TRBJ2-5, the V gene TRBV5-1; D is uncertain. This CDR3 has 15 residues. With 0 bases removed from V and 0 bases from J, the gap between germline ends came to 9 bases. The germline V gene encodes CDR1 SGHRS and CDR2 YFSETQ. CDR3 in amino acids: CASSLAPNYQETQYF. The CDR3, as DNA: TGCGCCAGCAGCTTGGCTCCAAATTACCAAGAGACCCAGTACTTC.

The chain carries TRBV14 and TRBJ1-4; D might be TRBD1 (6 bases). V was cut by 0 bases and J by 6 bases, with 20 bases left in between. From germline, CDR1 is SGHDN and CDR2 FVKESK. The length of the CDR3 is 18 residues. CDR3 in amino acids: CASSQEMGAPSLDEKLFF. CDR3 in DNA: TGTGCCAGCAGCCAAGAGATGGGGGCCCCCTCGCTGGATGAAAAACTGTTTTTT.

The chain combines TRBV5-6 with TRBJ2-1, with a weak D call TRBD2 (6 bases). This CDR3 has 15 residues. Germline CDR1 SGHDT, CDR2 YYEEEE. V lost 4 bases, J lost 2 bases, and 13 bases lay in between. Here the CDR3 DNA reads TGTGCCAGCAGCCTCGGGACTTCACCCTACAATGAGCAGTTCTTC. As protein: CASSLGTSPYNEQFF.

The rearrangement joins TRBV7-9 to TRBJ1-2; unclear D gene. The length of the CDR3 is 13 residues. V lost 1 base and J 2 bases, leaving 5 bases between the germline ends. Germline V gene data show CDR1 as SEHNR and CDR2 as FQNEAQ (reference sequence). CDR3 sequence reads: CASSLGLNYGYTF. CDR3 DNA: TGTGCCAGCAGCTTAGGTTTGAACTATGGCTACACCTTC.

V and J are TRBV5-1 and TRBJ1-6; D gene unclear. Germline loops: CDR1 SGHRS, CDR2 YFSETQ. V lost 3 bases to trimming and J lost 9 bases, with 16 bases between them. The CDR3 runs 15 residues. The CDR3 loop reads CASSSPGMGVSPLHF. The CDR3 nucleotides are TGCGCCAGCAGCTCTCCGGGAATGGGAGTTTCACCCCTCCACTTT.

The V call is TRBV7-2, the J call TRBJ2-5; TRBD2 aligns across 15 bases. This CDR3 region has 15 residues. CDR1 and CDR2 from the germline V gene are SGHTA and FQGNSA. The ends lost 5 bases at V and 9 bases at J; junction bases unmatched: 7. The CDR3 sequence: CASSPGTSGGRPQYF. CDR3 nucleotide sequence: TGTGCCAGCAGCCCCGGGACTAGCGGGGGGCGCCCCCAGTACTTC.

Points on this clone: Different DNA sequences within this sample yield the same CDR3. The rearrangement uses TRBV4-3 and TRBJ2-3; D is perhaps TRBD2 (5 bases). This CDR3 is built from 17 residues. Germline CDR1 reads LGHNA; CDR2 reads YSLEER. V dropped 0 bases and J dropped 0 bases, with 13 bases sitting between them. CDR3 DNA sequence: TGCGCCAGCAGCCAAGAACAAACCAGCGGAAGCACAGATACGCAGTATTTT. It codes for CASSQEQTSGSTDTQYF.

DNA of the CDR3: TGTGCCTGGAGTCATCTACCGGGACAGGGACATCAGCCCCAGCATTTT. This codes for CAWSHLPGQGHQPQHF. The J gene is TRBJ1-5, the V gene TRBV30, with 9 bases identical to TRBD1. The germline V gene encodes CDR1 GTSNPN and CDR2 SVGIG (reference sequence). CDR3 length: 16 residues. The V segment lost 2 bases and the J segment 5 bases; nucleotides outside the gene matches: 10.

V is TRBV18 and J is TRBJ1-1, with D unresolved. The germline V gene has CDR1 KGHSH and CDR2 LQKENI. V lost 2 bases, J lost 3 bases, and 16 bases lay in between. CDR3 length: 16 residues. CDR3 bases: TGTGCCAGCTCACCATTATTTCGGGGTAGGGACACTGAAGCTTTCTTT. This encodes CASSPLFRGRDTEAFF.

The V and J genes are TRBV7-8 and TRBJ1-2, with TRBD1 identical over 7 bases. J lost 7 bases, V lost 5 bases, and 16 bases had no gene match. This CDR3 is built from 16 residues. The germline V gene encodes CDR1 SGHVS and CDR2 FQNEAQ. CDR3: CASSPPSGQRSTGYTF. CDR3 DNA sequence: TGTGCCAGCAGCCCCCCGTCGGGACAGCGCTCTACTGGCTACACCTTC.

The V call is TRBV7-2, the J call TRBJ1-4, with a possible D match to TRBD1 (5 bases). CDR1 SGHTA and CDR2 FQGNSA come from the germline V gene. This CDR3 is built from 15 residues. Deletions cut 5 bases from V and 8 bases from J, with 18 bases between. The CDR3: CASSGGRRGREKLFF. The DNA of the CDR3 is TGTGCCAGCAGCGGAGGGAGGAGGGGCAGGGAAAAACTGTTTTTT.

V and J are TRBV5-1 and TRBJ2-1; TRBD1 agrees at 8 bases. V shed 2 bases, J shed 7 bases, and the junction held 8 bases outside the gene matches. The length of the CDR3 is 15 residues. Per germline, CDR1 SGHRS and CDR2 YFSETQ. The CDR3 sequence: CASSFTDRVGNEQFF. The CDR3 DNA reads TGCGCCAGCAGCTTCACGGACAGGGTGGGGAATGAGCAGTTCTTC.

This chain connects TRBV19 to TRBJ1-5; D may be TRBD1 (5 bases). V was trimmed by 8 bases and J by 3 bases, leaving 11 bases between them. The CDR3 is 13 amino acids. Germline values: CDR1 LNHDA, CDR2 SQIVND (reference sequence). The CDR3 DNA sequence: TGTGCCAGTGATTGGGGGGACAATCAGCCCCAGCATTTT. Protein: CASDWGDNQPQHF.

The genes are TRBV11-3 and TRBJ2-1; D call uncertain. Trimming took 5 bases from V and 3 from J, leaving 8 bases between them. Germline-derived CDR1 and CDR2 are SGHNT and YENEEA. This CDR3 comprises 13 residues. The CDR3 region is CASSRNFYNEQFF. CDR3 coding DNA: TGTGCCAGCAGCCGGAACTTCTACAATGAGCAGTTCTTC.

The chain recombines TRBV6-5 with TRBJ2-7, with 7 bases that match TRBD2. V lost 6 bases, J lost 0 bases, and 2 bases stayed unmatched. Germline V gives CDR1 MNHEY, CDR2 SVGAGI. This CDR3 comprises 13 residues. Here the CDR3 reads CASSRDYSYEQYF. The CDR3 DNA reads TGTGCCAGCAGCAGGGACTACTCCTACGAGCAGTACTTC.